The T cell receptor (beta chain) under discussion was sequenced for a study of cytomegalovirus exposure and HLA in healthy donors. The study's findings and limits: Some highly shared sequence variants likely arose as a pipeline artifact. Sequencing depth across donors, presence/absence analyses assumed, was roughly uniform.

The CDR3 sequence is 15 residues long. The junction had 4 bases not matched to a gene; V was cut back by 5 bases and J by 0 bases. Germline values: CDR1 LNHDA, CDR2 SQIVND (reference sequence). Primers included in the PCR were 60 Vbeta and 13 Jbeta primers. Original analysis: A follow-up analysis tallied around 80 million unique TCR beta chains, 8.5 million to 14 million shared. Generated by immunoSEQ multiplex PCR, the TCRdb table keeps only in-frame clones and is missing some. V, J and clone size reflect that table, while D and trimming were determined from the DNA. This sample has under 200,000 clones; 60% to 85% occur once, and the top ten carry approximately 3.1%. With respect to this clone: Antigen unknown.

This TCR was sampled from a woman aged 40 to 50 in good health and CMV-seronegative. The sample was PBMCs. The chain carries TRBV19 and TRBJ2-3, with 8 bases that match TRBD2. CDR3 bases: TGTGCCAGTAGTCTACGGGGGGGGAGCACAGATACGCAGTATTTT. As protein: CASSLRGGSTDTQYF.